The 15 T cell receptor beta chains reported below all come from one sample, sequenced in a study of T-cell reconstitution after alpha-beta-depleted transplantation in children. For TCRbeta, the library was prepared with unique molecular identifiers. TCRdb recomputed calls from the PCR reads with MiXCR, one row per CDR3 protein. The sample has approximately 50,000 distinct CDR3 sequences, around 5.9% seen once. The sequenced sample was PBMCs, mostly from graft donor cells, obtained 60 days after TCRalphabeta/CD19-depleted stem cell transplant. The origin of the receptors is a female patient under 10 years old who had a stem cell transplant for aplastic anemia, so the T cells may come from the graft donor.

The chain links TRBV6-2 or TRBV6-3 to TRBJ2-5; D is undetermined. The germline CDR1 and CDR2 sequences are MNHEY and SVGEGT. This CDR3 is 13 amino acids long. Trimming shortened V by 8 bases and J by 3 bases, and 13 bases separated the two germline ends. The CDR3 coding sequence is TGTGCCAGCCGGAGCCGAAAAAAAGAGACCCAGTACTTC. Protein product: CASRSRKKETQYF.

This clonotype was counted ten times or more. The chain recombines TRBV5-1 with TRBJ2-5; D gene ambiguous. The germline CDR1 and CDR2 sequences are SGHRS and YFSETQ. CDR3 length: 13 residues. V lost 5 bases, J lost 2 bases, and 10 bases lay in between. The CDR3 DNA reads TGCGCCAGCAGGGACCCCCCACAAGAGACCCAGTACTTC. Translated, it gives CASRDPPQETQYF.

At least ten counts were recorded for this clonotype. The chain couples TRBV7-2 to TRBJ1-6, with a weak D call TRBD1 (5 bases). The CDR3 runs to 16 residues. The V gene lost 1 base and the J gene lost 8 bases, with 15 bases spanning the gap. Germline CDR1 is SGHTA and CDR2 is FQGNSA. The CDR3 nucleotides are TGTGCCAGCAGCTTAGGTCCCGGGGGAACGTATTCACCCCTCCACTTT. It encodes CASSLGPGGTYSPLHF. The full variable domain, its missing parts supplied by reference TRBV7-2 and TRBJ1-6, is GAGVSQSPSNKVTEKGKDVELRCDPISGHTALYWYRQSLGQGLEFLIYFQGNSAPDKSGLPSDRFSAERTGGSVSTLTIQRTQQEDSAVYLCASSLGPGGTYSPLHFGNGTRLTVT.

This clonotype appeared many times. The CDR3 DNA is TGTGCCAGCAGCATTAGCGGGAGTAATGAGCAGTTCTTC. Amino acids: CASSISGSNEQFF. The chain uses TRBV7-8 and TRBJ2-1; TRBD2 matches 9 bases. The V gene end was trimmed by 5 bases and the J gene end by 7 bases; junction bases not matched to a gene: 3. The CDR3 has 13 residues. Germline-derived CDR1 and CDR2 are SGHVS and FQNEAQ.

At least ten counts were recorded for this clonotype. This rearrangement joins TRBV21-1 to TRBJ2-7; the table calls TRBD2, which could not be checked here. TRBV21-1 represents a pseudogene. This CDR3 is built from 13 residues. The CDR3 protein is CASSNSSGYEQYV. CDR3 bases: TGTGCCAGCAGCAATTCCAGCGGCTACGAGCAGTACGTC.

This clonotype was observed a few times. The J gene is TRBJ1-5, the V gene TRBV20-1, with 8 bases fitting TRBD1. The CDR3 has 13 amino acids. Unmatched junction bases numbered 4, after V lost 6 bases and J lost 3 bases. Germline V gene sequence: CDR1 DFQATT, CDR2 SNEGSKA (reference sequence). DNA of the CDR3: TGCAGTGCCCGGACAGGGATCAATCAGCCCCAGCATTTT. Residues: CSARTGINQPQHF.

The V gene is TRBV28, the J gene TRBJ2-7, with 12 nucleotides matching TRBD2. Germline CDR1 MDHEN, CDR2 SYDVKM. The CDR3 has 19 residues. V shed 5 bases, J shed 0 bases, and the junction held 14 bases outside the gene matches. As DNA, the CDR3 is TGTGCCAGCAGTCCTCGATACCTCAGACTAGCGGGGGCCTCCTACGAGCAGTACTTC. Residues: CASSPRYLRLAGASYEQYF.

Concerning this clonotype: This may be a read error, as it is one base from a much larger clone. The gene calls are TRBV7-2 and TRBJ2-7; D possibly uses TRBD1 or TRBD2 (5 bases each). The CDR3 contains 14 residues. CDR1 SGHTA and CDR2 FQGNSA come from the germline V gene. CDR3 sequence: CASSLGSGTYEQCF. CDR3 DNA sequence: TGTGCCAGCAGCTTAGGTTCAGGGACGTACGAGCAGTGCTTC. The variable domain in full, completed from reference TRBV7-2 and TRBJ2-7, reads GAGVSQSPSNKVTEKGKDVELRCDPISGHTALYWYRQSLGQGLEFLIYFQGNSAPDKSGLPSDRFSAERTGGSVSTLTIQRTQQEDSAVYLCASSLGSGTYEQCFGPGTRLTVT.

In this sample, this clonotype turned up many times. The gene calls are TRBV11-2 and TRBJ2-4, with D possibly matching TRBD2 (5 bases). The length of the CDR3 is 17 residues. V lost 0 bases, J lost 2 bases, and 14 bases lay in between. Germline CDR1 and CDR2: SGHAT and FQNNGV. CDR3 sequence reads: CASSLDWENPSKNIQYF. CDR3 sequence (DNA): TGTGCCAGCAGCTTAGACTGGGAGAATCCCTCCAAAAACATTCAGTACTTC.

The chain combines TRBV7-2 with TRBJ2-2; 8 positions agree with TRBD2. The junction had 5 bases not matched to a gene; V was cut back by 3 bases and J by 5 bases. The CDR3 spans 15 residues. Per germline, CDR1 SGHTA and CDR2 FQGNSA. The CDR3 loop is CASSFRGGLTGELFF. CDR3 nucleotide sequence: TGTGCCAGCAGCTTTCGGGGGGGCCTGACCGGGGAGCTGTTTTTT.

This clonotype was seen many times. The V call is TRBV12-3 or TRBV12-4, the J call TRBJ2-7; D possibly corresponds to TRBD1 (6 bases). This CDR3 spans 15 amino acids. Trimming cost V 6 bases and J 3 bases, with 18 bases left between them. CDR3 loop: CASRLSAQGFYEQYF. CDR3 DNA: TGTGCCAGCAGGTTAAGCGCACAGGGTTTCTACGAGCAGTACTTC.

V gene TRBV11-2 combines with J gene TRBJ2-1, with 7 bases lining up with TRBD2. The CDR3 has 17 residues. The V gene's germline CDR1 is SGHAT and CDR2 FQNNGV. The V and J ends lost 2 bases and 3 bases, in that order; junction bases with no gene match: 10. CDR3 in DNA: TGTGCCAGCAGCTTATCTGTCTCGGCTAGCGGCTACAATGAGCAGTTCTTC. This encodes CASSLSVSASGYNEQFF.

This clonotype showed up many times. This chain connects TRBV15 to TRBJ1-4; TRBD1 agrees at 7 bases. J gave up 7 bases and V 0 bases, and 8 bases lay outside the gene matches. The CDR3 has 16 residues. Germline V lookup: CDR1 LNHNV, CDR2 YYDKDF (reference sequence). The DNA of the CDR3 is TGTGCCACCAGCAGAGATTTACAGGGGACGTTTGAAAAACTGTTTTTT. This gives the protein CATSRDLQGTFEKLFF.

This clonotype was seen repeatedly, ten times or more. This sequence joins TRBV9 and TRBJ2-5; the D gene is possibly TRBD1 (6 bases). This CDR3 is 15 amino acids long. From germline, CDR1 is SGDLS and CDR2 YYNGEE. Trimming shortened V by 4 bases and J by 0 bases, and 13 bases separated the two germline ends. The CDR3 sequence is CASSPTPGDQETQYF. CDR3 nucleotides: TGTGCCAGCAGCCCTACTCCAGGGGACCAAGAGACCCAGTACTTC.

This clonotype has a count of ten or more. The chain couples TRBV7-9 to TRBJ1-1, with D possibly matching TRBD1 (5 bases). CDR1 and CDR2 (germline): SEHNR, FQNEAQ (reference sequence). V gave up 4 bases and J gave up 2 bases, with 17 bases separating them. The CDR3 has 16 residues. In DNA form, the CDR3 reads TGTGCCAGCAGCTATAGAGTACGGGGACCAAACACTGAAGCTTTCTTT. Protein sequence: CASSYRVRGPNTEAFF.